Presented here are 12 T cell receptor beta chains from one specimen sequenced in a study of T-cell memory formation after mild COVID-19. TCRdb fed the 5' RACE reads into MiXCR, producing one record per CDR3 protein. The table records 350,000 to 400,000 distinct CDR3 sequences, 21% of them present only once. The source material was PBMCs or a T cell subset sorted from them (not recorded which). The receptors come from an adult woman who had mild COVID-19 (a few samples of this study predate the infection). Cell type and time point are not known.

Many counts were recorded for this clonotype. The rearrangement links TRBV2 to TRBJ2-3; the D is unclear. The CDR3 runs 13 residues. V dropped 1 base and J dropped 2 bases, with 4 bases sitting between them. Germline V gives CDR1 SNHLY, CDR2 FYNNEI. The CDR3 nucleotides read TGTGCCAGCAGTGAAGGAAACACAGATACGCAGTATTTT. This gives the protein CASSEGNTDTQYF.

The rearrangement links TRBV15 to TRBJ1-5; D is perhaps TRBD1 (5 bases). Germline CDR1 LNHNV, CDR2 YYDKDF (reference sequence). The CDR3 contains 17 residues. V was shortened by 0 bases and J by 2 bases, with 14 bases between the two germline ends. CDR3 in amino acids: CATSRDGRGRGNQPQHF. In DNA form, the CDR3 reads TGTGCCACCAGCAGAGATGGAAGGGGCAGGGGCAATCAGCCCCAGCATTTT.

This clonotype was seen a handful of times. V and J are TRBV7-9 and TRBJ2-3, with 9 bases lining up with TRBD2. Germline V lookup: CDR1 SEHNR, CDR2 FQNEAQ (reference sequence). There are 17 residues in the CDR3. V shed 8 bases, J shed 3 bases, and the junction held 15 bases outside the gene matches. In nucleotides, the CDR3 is TGTGCCAGCCATACCTCCTTTAAGCGGGAGGAAACAGATACGCAGTATTTT. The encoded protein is CASHTSFKREETDTQYF.

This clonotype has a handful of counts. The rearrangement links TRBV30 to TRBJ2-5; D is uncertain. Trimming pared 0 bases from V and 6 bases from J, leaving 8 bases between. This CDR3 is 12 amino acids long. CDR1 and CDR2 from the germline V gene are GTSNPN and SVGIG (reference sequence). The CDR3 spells CAWSVGIQTQYF. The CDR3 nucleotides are TGTGCCTGGAGTGTGGGAATCCAGACCCAGTACTTC.

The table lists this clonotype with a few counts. The CDR3 is CASPLADRAGSGANVLTF. The DNA of the CDR3 is TGTGCCAGCCCCCTCGCGGACAGGGCCGGCTCTGGGGCCAACGTCCTGACTTTC. J is TRBJ2-6 and V is TRBV7-2; 8 bases match TRBD1. J gave up 0 bases and V 8 bases, and 12 bases lay outside the gene matches. CDR3 size: 18 residues. Germline lookup yields CDR1 SGHTA and CDR2 FQGNSA.

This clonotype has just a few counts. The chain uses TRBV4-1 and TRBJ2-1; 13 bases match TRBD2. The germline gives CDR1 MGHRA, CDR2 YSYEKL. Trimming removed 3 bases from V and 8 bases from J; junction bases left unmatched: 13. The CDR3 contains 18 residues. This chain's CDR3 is CASSQPPLAGGPRDEQFF. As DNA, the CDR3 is TGCGCCAGCAGCCAGCCTCCACTAGCGGGGGGGCCTAGGGATGAGCAGTTCTTC.

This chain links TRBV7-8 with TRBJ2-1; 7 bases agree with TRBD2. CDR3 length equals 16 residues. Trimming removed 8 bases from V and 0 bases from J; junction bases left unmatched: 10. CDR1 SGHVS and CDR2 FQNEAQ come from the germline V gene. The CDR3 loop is CASGRELPSSYNEQFF. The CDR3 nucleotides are TGTGCCAGCGGGCGGGAGCTACCTAGCTCCTACAATGAGCAGTTCTTC.

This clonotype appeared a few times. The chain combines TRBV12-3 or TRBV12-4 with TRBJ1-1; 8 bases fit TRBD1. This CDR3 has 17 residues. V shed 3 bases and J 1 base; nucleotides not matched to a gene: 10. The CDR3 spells CASSFTTGGEKNTEAFF. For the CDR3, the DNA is TGTGCCAGCAGTTTTACCACAGGGGGAGAGAAGAACACTGAAGCTTTCTTT.

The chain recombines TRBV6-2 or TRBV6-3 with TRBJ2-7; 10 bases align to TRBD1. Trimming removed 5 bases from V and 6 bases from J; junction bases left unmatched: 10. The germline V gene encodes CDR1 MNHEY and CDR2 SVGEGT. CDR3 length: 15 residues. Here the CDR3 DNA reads TGTGCCAGCAGTCGGTTGGACAGGGGGTACCCCGAGCAGTACTTC. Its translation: CASSRLDRGYPEQYF.

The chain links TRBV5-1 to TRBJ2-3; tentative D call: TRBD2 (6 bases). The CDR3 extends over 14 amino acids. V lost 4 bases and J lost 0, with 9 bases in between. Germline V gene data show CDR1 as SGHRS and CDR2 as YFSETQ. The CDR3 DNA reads TGCGCCAGCAGCGACGGGACTAGCACAGATACGCAGTATTTT. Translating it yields CASSDGTSTDTQYF.

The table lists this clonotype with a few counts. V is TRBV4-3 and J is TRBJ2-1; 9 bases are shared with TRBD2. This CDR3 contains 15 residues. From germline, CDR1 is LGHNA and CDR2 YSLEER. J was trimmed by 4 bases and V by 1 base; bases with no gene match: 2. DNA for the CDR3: TGCGCCAGCAGCCAAGGGACTAGCGCATACAATGAGCAGTTCTTC. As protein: CASSQGTSAYNEQFF.

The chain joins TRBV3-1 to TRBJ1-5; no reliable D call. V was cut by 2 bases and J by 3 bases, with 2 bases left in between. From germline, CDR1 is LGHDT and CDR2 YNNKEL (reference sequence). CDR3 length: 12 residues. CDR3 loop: CASSQPNQPQHF. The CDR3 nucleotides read TGTGCCAGCAGCCAACCCAATCAGCCCCAGCATTTT.